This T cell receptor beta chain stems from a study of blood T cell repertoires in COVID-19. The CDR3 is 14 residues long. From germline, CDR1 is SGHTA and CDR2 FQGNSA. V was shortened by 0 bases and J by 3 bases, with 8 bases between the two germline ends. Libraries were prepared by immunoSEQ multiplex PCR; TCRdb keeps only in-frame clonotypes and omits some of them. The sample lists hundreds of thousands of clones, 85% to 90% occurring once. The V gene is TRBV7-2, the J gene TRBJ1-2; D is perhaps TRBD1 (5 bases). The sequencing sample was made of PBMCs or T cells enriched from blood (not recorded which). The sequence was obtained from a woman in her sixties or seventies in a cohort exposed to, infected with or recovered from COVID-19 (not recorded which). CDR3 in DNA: TGTGCCAGCAGCTTAGCAGCGGGGGACTATGGCTACACCTTC. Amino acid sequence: CASSLAAGDYGYTF.